This TCR beta chain was observed in a study of control samples from healthy donors and cancer patients. Only in-frame clones appear in the TCRdb table, and some are missing; sequencing was by immunoSEQ multiplex PCR. The table has around 140,000 clones, 80% to 95% seen once; the top ten hold less than 7%. The junction had 6 bases not matched to a gene; V was cut back by 4 bases and J by 8 bases. Germline values: CDR1 SEHNR, CDR2 FQNEAQ (reference sequence). The CDR3 totals 14 residues. Sequenced sample: blood. The sequence was collected from a man younger than 30 in good health. The genes are TRBV7-9 and TRBJ1-4; 8 nucleotides match TRBD1. Here the CDR3 reads CASSWDRTGEKLFF. In DNA, the CDR3 is TGTGCCAGCAGCTGGGACAGGACGGGGGAAAAACTGTTTTTT.